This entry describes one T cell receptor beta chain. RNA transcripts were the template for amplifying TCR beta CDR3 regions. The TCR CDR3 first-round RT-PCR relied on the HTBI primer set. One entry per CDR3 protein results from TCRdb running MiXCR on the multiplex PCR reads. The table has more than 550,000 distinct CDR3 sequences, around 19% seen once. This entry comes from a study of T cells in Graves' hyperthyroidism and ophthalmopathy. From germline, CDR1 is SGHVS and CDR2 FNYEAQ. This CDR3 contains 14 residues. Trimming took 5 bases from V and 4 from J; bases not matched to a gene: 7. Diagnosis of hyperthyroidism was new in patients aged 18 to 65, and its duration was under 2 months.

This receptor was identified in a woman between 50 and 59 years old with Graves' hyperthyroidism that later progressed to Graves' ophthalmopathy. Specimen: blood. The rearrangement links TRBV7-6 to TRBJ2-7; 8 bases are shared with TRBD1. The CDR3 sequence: CASSPMDREYEQYF. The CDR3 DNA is TGTGCCAGCAGCCCCATGGACAGGGAGTACGAGCAGTACTTC.